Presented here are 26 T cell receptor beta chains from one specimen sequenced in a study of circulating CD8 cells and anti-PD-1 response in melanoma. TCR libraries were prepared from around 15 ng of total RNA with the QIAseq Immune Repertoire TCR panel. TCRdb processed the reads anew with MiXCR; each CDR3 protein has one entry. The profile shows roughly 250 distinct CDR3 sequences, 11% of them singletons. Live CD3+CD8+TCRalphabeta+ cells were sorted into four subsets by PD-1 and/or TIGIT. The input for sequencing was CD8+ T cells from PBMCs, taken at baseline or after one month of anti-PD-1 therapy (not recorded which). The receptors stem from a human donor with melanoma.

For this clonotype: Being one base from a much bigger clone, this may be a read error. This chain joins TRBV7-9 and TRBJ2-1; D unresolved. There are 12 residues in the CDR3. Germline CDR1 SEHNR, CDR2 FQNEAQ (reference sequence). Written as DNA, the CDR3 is TGTGCCAGCAGCTTAGCGATGCCAGAGCAGTCCTTC. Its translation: CASSLAMPEQSF.

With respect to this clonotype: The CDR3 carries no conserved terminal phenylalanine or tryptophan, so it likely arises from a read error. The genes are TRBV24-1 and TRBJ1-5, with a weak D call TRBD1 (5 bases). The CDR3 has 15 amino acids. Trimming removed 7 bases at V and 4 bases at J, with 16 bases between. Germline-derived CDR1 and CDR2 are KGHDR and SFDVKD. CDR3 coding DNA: TGTGCCACCAGGAGACAGCTTAATATTAATCAGCCCCAGCATTCT. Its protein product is CATRRQLNINQPQHS.

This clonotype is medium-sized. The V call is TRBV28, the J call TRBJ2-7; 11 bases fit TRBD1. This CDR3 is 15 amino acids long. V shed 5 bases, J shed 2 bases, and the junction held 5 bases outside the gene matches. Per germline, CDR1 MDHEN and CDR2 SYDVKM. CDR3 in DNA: TGTGCCAGCAGTCCAGGGACAGGGGGGACCTACGAGCAGTACTTC. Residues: CASSPGTGGTYEQYF.

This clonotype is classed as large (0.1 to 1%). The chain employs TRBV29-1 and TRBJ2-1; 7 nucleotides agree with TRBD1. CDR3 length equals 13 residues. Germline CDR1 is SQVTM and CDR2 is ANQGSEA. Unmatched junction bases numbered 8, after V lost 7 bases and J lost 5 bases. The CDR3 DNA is TGCAGCGCTAACCCGACAGGGAACAATGAGCAGTTCTTC. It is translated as CSANPTGNNEQFF.

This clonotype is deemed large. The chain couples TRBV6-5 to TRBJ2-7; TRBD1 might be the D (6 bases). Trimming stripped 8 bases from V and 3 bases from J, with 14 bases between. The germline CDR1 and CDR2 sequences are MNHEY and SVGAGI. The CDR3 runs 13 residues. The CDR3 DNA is TGTGCCAGCCGCCGGGACAACTACTACGAGCAGTACTTC. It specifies CASRRDNYYEQYF.

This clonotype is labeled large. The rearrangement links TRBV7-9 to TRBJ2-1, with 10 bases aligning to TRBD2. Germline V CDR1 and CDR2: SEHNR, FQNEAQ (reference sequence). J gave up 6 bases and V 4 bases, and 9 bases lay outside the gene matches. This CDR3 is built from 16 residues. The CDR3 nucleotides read TGTGCCAGCAGCTCCACCGGGACTAGCGTCGCCAATGAGCAGTTCTTC. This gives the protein CASSSTGTSVANEQFF.

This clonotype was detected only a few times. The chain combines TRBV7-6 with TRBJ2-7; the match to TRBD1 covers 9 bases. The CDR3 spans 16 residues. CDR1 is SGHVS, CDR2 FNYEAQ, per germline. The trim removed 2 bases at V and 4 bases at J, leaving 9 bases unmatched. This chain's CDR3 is CASSLQPGQGSYEQYF. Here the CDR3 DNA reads TGTGCCAGCAGCTTACAACCGGGACAGGGCTCATACGAGCAGTACTTC.

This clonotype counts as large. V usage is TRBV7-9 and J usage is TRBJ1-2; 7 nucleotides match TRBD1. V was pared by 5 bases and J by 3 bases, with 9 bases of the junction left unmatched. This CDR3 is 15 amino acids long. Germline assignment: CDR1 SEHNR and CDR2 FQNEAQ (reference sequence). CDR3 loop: CASSKTGFEDYGYTF. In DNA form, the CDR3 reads TGTGCCAGCAGCAAGACAGGGTTTGAGGACTATGGCTACACCTTC.

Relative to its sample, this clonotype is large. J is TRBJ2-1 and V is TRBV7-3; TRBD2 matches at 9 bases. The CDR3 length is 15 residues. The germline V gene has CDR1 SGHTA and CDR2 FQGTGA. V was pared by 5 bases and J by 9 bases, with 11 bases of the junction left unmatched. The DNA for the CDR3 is TGTGCCAGCAGCCTTAGACTAGCGGCGGCGGGTGAGCAGTTCTTC. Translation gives CASSLRLAAAGEQFF.

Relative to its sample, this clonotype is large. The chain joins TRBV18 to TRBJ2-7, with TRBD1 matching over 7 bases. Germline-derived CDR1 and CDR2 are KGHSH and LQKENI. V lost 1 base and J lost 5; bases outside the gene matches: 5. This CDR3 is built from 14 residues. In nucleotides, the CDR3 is TGTGCCAGCTCACCACGTACAGGGGCCGACGAGCAGTACTTC. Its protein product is CASSPRTGADEQYF.

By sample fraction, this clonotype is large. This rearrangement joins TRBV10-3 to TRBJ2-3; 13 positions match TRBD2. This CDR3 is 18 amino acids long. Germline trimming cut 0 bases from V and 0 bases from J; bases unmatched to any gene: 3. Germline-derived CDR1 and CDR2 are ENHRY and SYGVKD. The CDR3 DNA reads TGTGCCATCAGTGAGTCATGGACTAGCGGGGGTAGCACAGATACGCAGTATTTT. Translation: CAISESWTSGGSTDTQYF.

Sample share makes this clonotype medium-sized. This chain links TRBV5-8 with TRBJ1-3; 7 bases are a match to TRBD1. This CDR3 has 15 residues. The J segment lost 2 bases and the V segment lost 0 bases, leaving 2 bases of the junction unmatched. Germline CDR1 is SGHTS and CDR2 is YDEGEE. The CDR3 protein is CASSLEGAPGNTIYF. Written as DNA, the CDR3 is TGTGCCAGCAGCTTGGAGGGGGCGCCTGGAAACACCATATATTTT.

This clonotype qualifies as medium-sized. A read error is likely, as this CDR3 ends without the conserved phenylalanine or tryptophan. This CDR3 reads CSVRTGFSYEQYL. Here the CDR3 DNA reads TGCAGCGTTCGAACAGGGTTCTCCTACGAGCAGTACCTC. The chain combines TRBV29-1 with TRBJ2-7; weak D call: TRBD1 (6 bases). The CDR3 is 13 residues long. Germline lookup yields CDR1 SQVTM and CDR2 ANQGSEA. V was clipped by 5 bases and J by 0 bases, with 11 bases between them.

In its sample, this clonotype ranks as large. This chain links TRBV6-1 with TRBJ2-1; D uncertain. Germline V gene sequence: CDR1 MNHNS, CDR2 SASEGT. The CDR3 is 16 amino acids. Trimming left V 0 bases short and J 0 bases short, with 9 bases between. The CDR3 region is CASSEARGYSYNEQFF. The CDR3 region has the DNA TGTGCCAGCAGTGAAGCGCGTGGGTACTCCTACAATGAGCAGTTCTTC.

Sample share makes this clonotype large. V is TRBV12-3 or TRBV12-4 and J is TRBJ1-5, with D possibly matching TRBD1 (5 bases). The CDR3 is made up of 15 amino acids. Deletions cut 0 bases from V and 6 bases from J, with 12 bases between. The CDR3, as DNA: TGTGCCAGCAGTTTAGCAGAACTGGGGGGTCAGCCCCAGCATTTT. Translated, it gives CASSLAELGGQPQHF.

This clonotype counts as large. CDR3 in DNA: TGCGCCAGCAGCCTGACAGGGGGCATTCTCTATGGCTACACCTTC. It translates to CASSLTGGILYGYTF. The V call is TRBV5-1, the J call TRBJ1-2; TRBD1 matches 10 bases. The CDR3 covers 15 residues. The germline gives CDR1 SGHRS, CDR2 YFSETQ. V trimming: 4 bases; J trimming: 4 bases; junction bases outside the gene matches: 7.

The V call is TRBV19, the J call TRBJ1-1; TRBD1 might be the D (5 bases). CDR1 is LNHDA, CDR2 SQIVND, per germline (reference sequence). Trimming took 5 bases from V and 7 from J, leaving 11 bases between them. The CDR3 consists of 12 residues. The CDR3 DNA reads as TGTGCCAGTAGTCCGGACACTCTTGAAGCTTTCTTT. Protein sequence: CASSPDTLEAFF.

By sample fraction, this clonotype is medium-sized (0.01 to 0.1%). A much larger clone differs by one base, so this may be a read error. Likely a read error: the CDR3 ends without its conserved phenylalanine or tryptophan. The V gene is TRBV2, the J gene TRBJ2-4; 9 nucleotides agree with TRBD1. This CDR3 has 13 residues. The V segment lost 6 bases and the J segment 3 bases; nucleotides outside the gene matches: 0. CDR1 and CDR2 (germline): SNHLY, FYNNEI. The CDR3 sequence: CASRTGGKNIQYL. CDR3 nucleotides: TGTGCCAGCAGGACAGGGGGCAAAAACATTCAGTACCTC.

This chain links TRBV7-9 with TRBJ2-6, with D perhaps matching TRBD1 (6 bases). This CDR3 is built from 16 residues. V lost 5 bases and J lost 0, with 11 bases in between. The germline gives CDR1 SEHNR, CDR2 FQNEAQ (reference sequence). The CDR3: CASSPGQNSGANVLTF. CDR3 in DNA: TGTGCCAGCAGCCCCGGACAGAACTCTGGGGCCAACGTCCTGACTTTC.

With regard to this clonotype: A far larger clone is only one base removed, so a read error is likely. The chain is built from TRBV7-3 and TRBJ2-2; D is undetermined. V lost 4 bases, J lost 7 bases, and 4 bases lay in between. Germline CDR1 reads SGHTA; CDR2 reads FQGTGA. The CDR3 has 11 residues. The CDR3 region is CASSSVGELFF. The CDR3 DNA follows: TGTGCCAGCAGCTCCGTCGGGGAGCTGTTTTTT.

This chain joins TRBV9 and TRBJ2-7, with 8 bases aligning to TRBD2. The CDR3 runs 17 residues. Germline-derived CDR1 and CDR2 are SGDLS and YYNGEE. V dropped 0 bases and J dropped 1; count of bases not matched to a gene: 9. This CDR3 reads CASSVGLAGPPSYEQYF. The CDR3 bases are TGTGCCAGCAGCGTAGGTCTAGCGGGTCCCCCTTCCTACGAGCAGTACTTC.

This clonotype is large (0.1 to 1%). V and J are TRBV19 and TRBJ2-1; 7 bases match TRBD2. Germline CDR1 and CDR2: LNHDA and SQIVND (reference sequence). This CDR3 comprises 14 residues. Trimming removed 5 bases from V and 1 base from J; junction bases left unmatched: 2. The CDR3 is CASSWGGSYNEQFF. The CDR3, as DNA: TGTGCCAGTAGTTGGGGGGGGTCCTACAATGAGCAGTTCTTC. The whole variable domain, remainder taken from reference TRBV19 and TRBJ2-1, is DGGITQSPKYLFRKEGQNVTLSCEQNLNHDAMYWYRQDPGQGLRLIYYSQIVNDFQKGDIAEGYSVSREKKESFPLTVTSAQKNPTAFYLCASSWGGSYNEQFFGPGTRLTVL.

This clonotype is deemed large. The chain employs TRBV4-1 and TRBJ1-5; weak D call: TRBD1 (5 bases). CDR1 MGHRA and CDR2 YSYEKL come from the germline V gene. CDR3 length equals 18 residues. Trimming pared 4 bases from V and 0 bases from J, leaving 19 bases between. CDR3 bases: TGCGCCAGCAGCCTGGGGCGGTGGGGAAAATATAGCAATCAGCCCCAGCATTTT. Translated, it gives CASSLGRWGKYSNQPQHF.

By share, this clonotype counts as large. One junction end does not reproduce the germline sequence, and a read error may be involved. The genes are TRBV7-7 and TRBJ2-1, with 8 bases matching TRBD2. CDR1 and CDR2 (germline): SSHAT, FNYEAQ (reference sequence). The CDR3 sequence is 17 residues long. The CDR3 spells CASSLDSSGGSNNEQFF. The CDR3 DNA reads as TGTGCTAGCAGCTTAGACTCCTCGGGAGGGTCTAACAATGAGCAGTTCTTC.

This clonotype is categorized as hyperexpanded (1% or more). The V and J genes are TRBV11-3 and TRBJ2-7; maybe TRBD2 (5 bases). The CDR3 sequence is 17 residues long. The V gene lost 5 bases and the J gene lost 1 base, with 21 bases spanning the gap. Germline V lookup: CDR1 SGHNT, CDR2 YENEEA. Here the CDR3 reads CASSQASLDSRSYEQYF. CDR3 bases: TGTGCCAGCAGCCAAGCCTCCTTGGACTCCAGATCCTACGAGCAGTACTTC.

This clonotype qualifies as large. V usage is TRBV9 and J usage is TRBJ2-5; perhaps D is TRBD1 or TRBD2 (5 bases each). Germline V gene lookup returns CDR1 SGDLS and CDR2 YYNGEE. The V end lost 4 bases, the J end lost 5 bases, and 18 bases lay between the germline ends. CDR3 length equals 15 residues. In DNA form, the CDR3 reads TGTGCCAGCAGCCCGATGGGACGGGGAGTCGAGACCCAGTACTTC. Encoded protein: CASSPMGRGVETQYF.